This T cell receptor (beta chain) came from a study of response to subunit inactivated influenza vaccine. MiXCR was run by TCRdb on the RT-PCR reads, yielding one entry per CDR3 protein. The data show fewer than 600,000 distinct CDR3 sequences, approximately 7.7% seen once. Trimming stripped 1 base from V and 2 bases from J, with 12 bases between. The germline V gene has CDR1 DFQATT and CDR2 SNEGSKA (reference sequence). The CDR3 has 14 amino acids. The sample consisted of PBMCs from blood, taken less than 30 months after vaccination. The clonotype was recovered from a man between 50 and 69 years old who received an inactivated influenza vaccine. V and J are TRBV20-1 and TRBJ2-7; the D gene is possibly TRBD2 (6 bases). CDR3 sequence reads: CSARGPRLAYEQYF. As DNA, the CDR3 is TGCAGTGCTAGAGGGCCCAGACTAGCCTACGAGCAGTACTTC.